The 9 T cell receptor beta chains presented below share a single source sample, sequenced in a study of T cell responses to AZD1222 COVID-19 vaccine. Produced via immunoSEQ multiplex PCR; TCRdb's table is partial and in-frame only. The sample gives approximately 190,000 clones, more than 90% of which show up once; 3.6% is in the top ten. The sample in question was peripheral blood, obtained 28 days after the second dose of the MenACWY control vaccine. Receptors originate from an adult who received the MenACWY meningococcal vaccine as a control.

CDR3 nucleotides: TGTGCCAGCAGTAACGGGGCGGTCACTGAAGCTTTCTTT. Translation: CASSNGAVTEAFF. V and J are TRBV6-5 and TRBJ1-1, with D possibly TRBD1 on 5 matching bases. The germline V and J ends were trimmed by 5 bases and 4 bases, with 11 bases remaining between them. CDR3 length: 13 residues. Germline loops: CDR1 MNHEY, CDR2 SVGAGI.

The CDR3 DNA reads as TGTGCCAGCAGTTACCAATGGGGTTTAAACACTGAAGCTTTCTTT. It yields the protein CASSYQWGLNTEAFF. The chain recombines TRBV6-2 or TRBV6-3 with TRBJ1-1; D call uncertain. CDR3 length: 15 residues. Trimming removed 2 bases from V and 2 bases from J, with 12 bases in between. Germline loops: CDR1 MNHEY, CDR2 SVGEGT.

V and J are TRBV27 and TRBJ2-1, with D unresolved. Germline V gene data show CDR1 as MNHEY and CDR2 as SMNVEV (reference sequence). The CDR3 has 14 residues. The ends were cut back, 5 bases at V and 1 base at J, with 9 bases in the middle. The CDR3 sequence is CASSPFGSYNEQFF. The CDR3 DNA reads as TGTGCCAGCAGTCCTTTTGGGTCCTACAATGAGCAGTTCTTC.

The chain is built from TRBV14 and TRBJ1-6; D might be TRBD1 (5 bases). Germline loops: CDR1 SGHDN, CDR2 FVKESK. This CDR3 has 14 residues. The V end was cut by 1 base, the J end by 7 bases, with 8 bases between. The CDR3 here is CASSQAGRNSPLHF. The CDR3 bases are TGTGCCAGCAGCCAAGCAGGGCGGAATTCACCCCTCCACTTT.

The rearrangement joins TRBV30 to TRBJ1-1; D might be TRBD1 (5 bases). Trimming pared 7 bases from V and 4 bases from J, leaving 16 bases between. Germline V lookup: CDR1 GTSNPN, CDR2 SVGIG (reference sequence). The CDR3 consists of 13 residues. Here the CDR3 DNA reads TGTGCCTACTCCAGGGTAGGAGGCACTGAAGCTTTCTTT. The encoded protein is CAYSRVGGTEAFF.

Written as DNA, the CDR3 is TGCAGTGCTAGATTCCTCTACGAGCAGTACTTC. It translates to CSARFLYEQYF. The V gene is TRBV20-1, the J gene TRBJ2-7; D not resolved. The germline V gene encodes CDR1 DFQATT and CDR2 SNEGSKA (reference sequence). This CDR3 spans 11 amino acids. With 2 bases removed from V and 3 bases from J, the gap between germline ends came to 5 bases.

V is TRBV5-6 and J is TRBJ2-7, with a weak D call TRBD1 (6 bases). CDR3 length: 15 amino acids. Trimming took 3 bases from V and 3 from J, leaving 16 bases between them. Germline assignment: CDR1 SGHDT and CDR2 YYEEEE. CDR3 loop: CASSYQGIGRYEQYF. CDR3 DNA: TGTGCCAGCAGCTACCAGGGGATCGGACGCTACGAGCAGTACTTC.

This rearrangement joins TRBV28 to TRBJ1-2; TRBD1 might be the D (5 bases). This CDR3 has 14 amino acids. CDR1 and CDR2 from the germline V gene are MDHEN and SYDVKM. The ends were cut back, 8 bases at V and 4 bases at J, with 17 bases in the middle. The CDR3 DNA reads TGTGCCAGCGGATCACCGATGGGGGGCTATGGCTACACCTTC. This encodes CASGSPMGGYGYTF.

CDR3 region: CASSIVVEPRATEAFF. As DNA, the CDR3 is TGTGCCAGTAGTATTGTAGTCGAGCCCCGAGCCACTGAAGCTTTCTTT. The chain uses TRBV19 and TRBJ1-1, with D hard to call. Trimming removed 3 bases at V and 4 bases at J, with 18 bases between. Germline CDR1 and CDR2: LNHDA and SQIVND (reference sequence). CDR3 size: 16 residues.